This is a list of T cell receptor beta chains from one sample in a study of blood T cell repertoires in COVID-19. TCRdb's table, derived via immunoSEQ multiplex PCR, lists solely in-frame clones and lacks some. The sample consists of 350,000 to 500,000 clones, around nine tenths of them appearing once. Sequenced material: PBMCs or T cells enriched from blood (not recorded which). The receptors were sampled from a woman aged 18-29 years who had been exposed to COVID-19. Each CDR3 is given with its conserved first and last residue. A D gene is named only where the DNA matches it firmly. Clone size appears in some rows only: once, few, many, or a class for an expanded clone.

d_gene	v_gene	j_gene	abundance	CDR3nt	CDR3aa
.	TRBV27	TRBJ2-7	few	TGTGCCAGCAGAAGTCTCGGGGTCTACGAGCAGTACTTC	CASRSLGVYEQYF
TRBD2	TRBV29-1	TRBJ2-2	.	TGCAGCGTGACTAGCTCCGGGGAGCTGTTTTTT	CSVTSSGELFF
.	TRBV28	TRBJ1-5	.	TGTGCCAGCAGTCCACCAGGGGCTAGCAATCAGCCCCAGCATTTT	CASSPPGASNQPQHF
.	TRBV21-1	TRBJ2-1	.	TGTGCCAGCAGCCGGTCCGTAGCGGGCTCCTCCTACAATGAGCAGTTCTTC	CASSRSVAGSSYNEQFF
TRBD1	TRBV19	TRBJ1-5	.	TGTGCCAGTGATGACAGGGGATGGAATCAGCCCCAGCATTTT	CASDDRGWNQPQHF
TRBD2	TRBV7-2	TRBJ2-7	.	TGTGCCAGCAGCTTAACTAGCGGCCATTACGAGCAGTACTTC	CASSLTSGHYEQYF
TRBD1	TRBV7-9	TRBJ1-3	.	TGTGCCAGCAGCTCCGGACAGGGCGCTGGAAACACCATATATTTT	CASSSGQGAGNTIYF
TRBD1	TRBV5-1	TRBJ2-1	once	TGCGCCAGCAGCCCAATTGACAGGGGGATCAATGAGCAGTTCTTC	CASSPIDRGINEQFF
.	TRBV10-2	TRBJ2-1	once	TGCGCCAGCACAACTAGCTCTCTTCCTTGGGAGTTCTTC	CASTTSSLPWEFF
.	TRBV5-1	TRBJ2-5	.	TGCGCCAGCAGCTCGCAGGGAATCCAAGAGACCCAGTACTTC	CASSSQGIQETQYF
TRBD2	TRBV5-1	TRBJ2-7	.	TGCGCCAGCAGCCCACAGGGGGGAAGGACTAGCGGGAGCCGCTACGAGCAGTACTTC	CASSPQGGRTSGSRYEQYF
TRBD2	TRBV5-4	TRBJ2-1	.	TGTGCCAGCAGCCTTAGCGGGAGCTCCTACAATGAGCAGTTCTTC	CASSLSGSSYNEQFF
.	TRBV2	TRBJ1-2	.	TGTGCCAGCAGTGAAGGGAGCGACTATGGCTACACCTTC	CASSEGSDYGYTF
.	TRBV13	TRBJ1-1	.	TGTGCCAGCAGCTTTGGGCCGAACACTGAAGCTTTCTTT	CASSFGPNTEAFF
TRBD2	TRBV11-3	TRBJ2-2	.	TGTGCCAGCAGGTCCGGCACTAGCGGGGGGGAGAACACCGGGGAGCTGTTTTTT	CASRSGTSGGENTGELFF
TRBD2	TRBV27	TRBJ2-2	.	TGTGCCAGCAGTCTGGGACTAGCGACCGGGGAGCTGTTTTTT	CASSLGLATGELFF
.	TRBV13	TRBJ2-3	.	TGTGCCAGCAGCTTAGCCGCCAGGGATATCACAGATACGCAGTATTTT	CASSLAARDITDTQYF
.	TRBV5-4	TRBJ2-7	few	TGTGCCAGCAGCTTGTGGGGGGCCTACGAGCAGTACTTC	CASSLWGAYEQYF
.	TRBV28	TRBJ1-6	.	TGTGCCAGCAGTCGAAATCGGCCGGGTCTAACTTATAATTCACCCCTCCACTTT	CASSRNRPGLTYNSPLHF
TRBD1	TRBV15	TRBJ1-4	few	TGTGCCACCAGCAGAAAGGGACAGACTAATGAAAAACTGTTTTTT	CATSRKGQTNEKLFF
.	TRBV19	TRBJ1-1	.	TGTGCCAGTAGTATATGGGCAGCCTCAAACACTGAAGCTTTCTTT	CASSIWAASNTEAFF
.	TRBV7-9	TRBJ1-1	.	TGTGCCAGCAGCTTAGATCCCGGCACTGAAGCTTTCTTT	CASSLDPGTEAFF
TRBD2	TRBV11-3	TRBJ2-7	.	TGTGCCAGCAGCTTAGGAGCGGGAGGGACCTACGAGCAGTACTTC	CASSLGAGGTYEQYF
.	TRBV5-5	TRBJ1-5	.	TGTGCCAGCAGCTTGGAGGCGTGGGGGCGGAATCAGCCCCAGCATTTT	CASSLEAWGRNQPQHF
.	TRBV12-3/TRBV12-4	TRBJ2-7	.	TGTGCCAGCAGTACAGGGACCAACGAGCAGTACTTC	CASSTGTNEQYF
.	TRBV3-1/TRBV3-2	TRBJ1-5	once	TGTGCCAGCAGCCGAGGGACAACCTTCAATCAGCCCCAGCATTTT	CASSRGTTFNQPQHF
.	TRBV3-1/TRBV3-2	TRBJ1-5	.	TGTGCCAGCAGCCAGAATACAGGGACCAGTCAGCCCCAGCATTTT	CASSQNTGTSQPQHF
.	TRBV30	TRBJ1-6	.	TGTGCCTGGACCCTAAGCCGGGGACAAAATTCACCCCTCCACTTT	CAWTLSRGQNSPLHF
TRBD2	TRBV2	TRBJ2-7	.	TGTGCCAGCAACGGTGAAGGGAGGGCCCTCGAGCAGTACTTC	CASNGEGRALEQYF
TRBD1	TRBV28	TRBJ1-2	.	TGTGCCAGCACCCTCCGACAGGGCATATACCTCTTCTATGGCTACACCTTC	CASTLRQGIYLFYGYTF
.	TRBV12-3/TRBV12-4	TRBJ2-2	.	TGTGCCAGCAGTTTAGGGGGGCCGGCGGAGCTGTTTTTT	CASSLGGPAELFF
TRBD1	TRBV18	TRBJ1-2	.	TGTGCCAGCTCACCACAAGGACAGGGGGTGGGCTACACCTTC	CASSPQGQGVGYTF
.	TRBV4-1	TRBJ1-5	.	TGCGCCAGCAGCCAAGTCAGGAGGGAGCCCCAGCATTTT	CASSQVRREPQHF
TRBD1	TRBV5-1	TRBJ1-6	few	TGCGCCAGCAGCAAGGGCGACGGGACAGGGGATTCACCCCTCCACTTT	CASSKGDGTGDSPLHF
TRBD1	TRBV3-1/TRBV3-2	TRBJ1-2	.	TGTGCCAGCAGCCAAGATCGCCAGGGGGCCAGGTATGGCTACACCTTC	CASSQDRQGARYGYTF
TRBD1	TRBV2	TRBJ1-5	.	TGTGCCAGCAGTGAAGGGACAGGGGTTGGTCAGCCCCAGCATTTT	CASSEGTGVGQPQHF
.	TRBV5-1	TRBJ2-3	.	TGCGCCAGCAGCTTGGCCCAGGCGTATCCAGATACGCAGTATTTT	CASSLAQAYPDTQYF
.	TRBV12-3/TRBV12-4	TRBJ1-3	.	TGTGCCACCAAAGGGGGAACTGGAAACACCATATATTTT	CATKGGTGNTIYF
TRBD1	TRBV30	TRBJ2-7	.	TGTGCGATCAACAGGGGTTCCTACGAGCAGTACTTC	CAINRGSYEQYF
.	TRBV5-1	TRBJ1-1	.	TGCGCCAGCAGCTTCAGTACTAATTCCGGGATCGAAGCTTTCTTT	CASSFSTNSGIEAFF
TRBD2	TRBV9	TRBJ2-1	.	TGTGCCAGCAGCGTAGCTAGGCTAGCGGGGGGGCTCTACAATGAGCAGTTCTTC	CASSVARLAGGLYNEQFF
TRBD2	TRBV19	TRBJ2-1	.	TGTGCCAGTAGTATAGTACACGGACTAGCCTCCTACAATGAGCAGTTCTTC	CASSIVHGLASYNEQFF
.	TRBV9	TRBJ2-1	.	TGTGCCAGCAGCGTATTCGAGGGATCAGGTGAGCAGTTCTTC	CASSVFEGSGEQFF
TRBD2	TRBV6-2/TRBV6-3	TRBJ2-1	.	TGTGCCAGCAGTTACATCCTAGCGGCCGACAATGAGCAGTTCTTC	CASSYILAADNEQFF
TRBD1	TRBV18	TRBJ2-4	.	TGTGCCAGCTCACCAGGCGAGGGACAGAGAAACATTCAGTACTTC	CASSPGEGQRNIQYF
TRBD1	TRBV6-5	TRBJ2-3	.	TGTGCCAGCAGCCTGGGACAGCCAGGCACAGATACGCAGTATTTT	CASSLGQPGTDTQYF
.	TRBV5-1	TRBJ1-5	.	TGCGCCAGCAGCTTGGACACCAATCAGCCCCAGCATTTT	CASSLDTNQPQHF
.	TRBV12-3/TRBV12-4	TRBJ1-4	.	TGTGCCAGTAAACAGGGATCGTCTGAAAAACTGTTTTTT	CASKQGSSEKLFF
TRBD1	TRBV18	TRBJ1-4	.	TGTGCCAGCTCGGGACAGGGGATCACTAATGAAAAACTGTTTTTT	CASSGQGITNEKLFF
.	TRBV28	TRBJ1-2	.	TGTGCCAGCGTCTCCGCGGCGGCTAACTATGGCTACACCTTC	CASVSAAANYGYTF
.	TRBV9	TRBJ1-2	.	TGTGCCAGCAGCGGTCTACAGGGAAATGTTAACTATGGCTACACCTTC	CASSGLQGNVNYGYTF
.	TRBV28	TRBJ2-5	.	TGTGCCACCTCCCCGGGGGGCCAAAATACGAGGGAGACCCAGTACTTC	CATSPGGQNTRETQYF
.	TRBV10-2	TRBJ2-4	.	TGCGCCAGCGCGGAAGCCAAAAACATTCAGTACTTC	CASAEAKNIQYF
TRBD2	TRBV7-6	TRBJ2-1	.	TGTGCCAGCGGCTCCCGTTACGGGGGGGCCAAGGACAATGAGCAGTTCTTC	CASGSRYGGAKDNEQFF
.	TRBV28	TRBJ1-4	once	TGTGCCAGCAGCTCCCCAGGAGGGTCTAATGAAAAACTGTTTTTT	CASSSPGGSNEKLFF
.	TRBV18	TRBJ1-2	.	TGTGCCAGCTCACCATCGGGAAATCTTGGCTACACCTTC	CASSPSGNLGYTF
.	TRBV6-2/TRBV6-3	TRBJ1-5	.	TGTGCCAGCAGTTACGGGAGGGGCGGTAGCAATCAGCCCCAGCATTTT	CASSYGRGGSNQPQHF
TRBD1	TRBV6-1	TRBJ1-5	.	TGTGCCAGCAGTGAATGGGACAGCCTAGTTAGCAATCAGCCCCAGCATTTT	CASSEWDSLVSNQPQHF
.	TRBV7-2	TRBJ2-7	.	TGTGCCAGCAGCTCCCCGCCGGGACTGTCCTACGAGCAGTACTTC	CASSSPPGLSYEQYF